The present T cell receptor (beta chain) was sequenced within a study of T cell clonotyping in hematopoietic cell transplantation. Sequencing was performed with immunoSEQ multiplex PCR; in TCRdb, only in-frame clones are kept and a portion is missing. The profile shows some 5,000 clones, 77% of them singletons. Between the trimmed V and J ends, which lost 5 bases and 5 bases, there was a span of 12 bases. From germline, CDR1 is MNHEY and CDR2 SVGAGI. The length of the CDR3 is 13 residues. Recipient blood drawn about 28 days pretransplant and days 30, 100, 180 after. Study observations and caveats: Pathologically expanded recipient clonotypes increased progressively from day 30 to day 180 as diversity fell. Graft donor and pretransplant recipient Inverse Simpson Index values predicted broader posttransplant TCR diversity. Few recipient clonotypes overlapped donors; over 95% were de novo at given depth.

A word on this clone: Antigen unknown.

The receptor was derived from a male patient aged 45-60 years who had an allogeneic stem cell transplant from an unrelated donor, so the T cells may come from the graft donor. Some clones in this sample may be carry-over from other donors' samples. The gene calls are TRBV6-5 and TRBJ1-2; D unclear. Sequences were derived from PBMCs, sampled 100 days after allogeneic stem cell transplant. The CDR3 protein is CASSGLGPYGYTF. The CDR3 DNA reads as TGTGCCAGCAGTGGACTAGGACCTTATGGCTACACCTTC.